The clone carrying this T cell receptor (beta chain) has only a few counts. Its antigen is currently unknown. The source of the sample is a study of CD8+ T cells in alopecia areata. Across the study: Each of the treated patients was given oral tofacitinib, 5 to 10 mg twice daily, for moderate-to-severe alopecia areata.

Treatment denoted: oral pan-JAK inhibitor, 5-10 mg twice daily. Findings and limits, study-wide: Lesional scalp, notably in alopecia totalis/universalis, had clonality above that of normal scalp. During tofacitinib treatment, many expanded lesional clones remained in scalp and blood.

TCR sequencing used cDNA made by reverse transcription of extracted RNA. Data came from immunoSEQ multiplex PCR; TCRdb stores just in-frame clones and leaves some out. Of about 42,000 clones in the sample, 50% to 70% were seen once. The source is a human donor with alopecia areata. The sample in question was CD8+ T cells sorted from blood, obtained at week 4, from a patient treated with tofacitinib.

CDR3 DNA: TGTGCCAGCAGTTTAGACTCGAGCTCCTACAATGAGCAGTTCTTC. It specifies CASSLDSSSYNEQFF. The rearrangement joins TRBV27 to TRBJ2-1; D is ambiguous. V shed 2 bases and J shed 0 bases, with 8 bases lying between them. Looked up from germline, CDR1 is MNHEY and CDR2 is SMNVEV (reference sequence). This CDR3 has 15 amino acids.